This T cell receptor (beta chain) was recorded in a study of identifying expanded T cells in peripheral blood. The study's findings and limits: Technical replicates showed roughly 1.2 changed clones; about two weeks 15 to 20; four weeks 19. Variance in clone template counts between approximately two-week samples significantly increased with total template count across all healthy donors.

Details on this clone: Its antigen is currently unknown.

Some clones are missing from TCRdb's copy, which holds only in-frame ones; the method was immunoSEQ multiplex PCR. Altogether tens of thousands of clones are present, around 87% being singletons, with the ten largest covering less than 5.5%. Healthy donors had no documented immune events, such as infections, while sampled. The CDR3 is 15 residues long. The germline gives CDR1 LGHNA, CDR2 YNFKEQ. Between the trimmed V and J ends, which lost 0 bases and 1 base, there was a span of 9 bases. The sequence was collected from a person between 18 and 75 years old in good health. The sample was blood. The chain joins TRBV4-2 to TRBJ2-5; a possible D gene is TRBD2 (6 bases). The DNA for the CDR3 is TGTGCCAGCAGCCAAGAGAGGGACTTCCAAGAGACCCAGTACTTC. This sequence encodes CASSQERDFQETQYF.